A selection of T cell receptor beta chains follows, all from one sample in a study of blood T cell repertoires in COVID-19. Some clones are missing from TCRdb's copy, which holds only in-frame ones; the method was immunoSEQ multiplex PCR. The data hold approximately 260,000 clones, with 80% to 90% observed a single time. The sequenced material came from PBMCs or T cells enriched from blood (not recorded which). Receptors originate from a woman between 50 and 59 years old who had been exposed to COVID-19. CDR3s include the opening cysteine and the closing phenylalanine or tryptophan. A D gene is named only where the DNA matches it firmly. Size values are once, few and many counts, or a class for expanded clones, and some rows have none.

j_call: TRBJ1-1
d_call: NA
v_call: TRBV29-1
clone_size: NA
cdr3_nt: TGCAGCGTTGCCGTAGGGGGGGAATACACTGAAGCTTTCTTT
cdr3_aa: CSVAVGGEYTEAFF

j_call: TRBJ1-2
d_call: NA
v_call: TRBV9
clone_size: NA
cdr3_nt: TGTGCCAGCGGGCTTCATGAAAACTCAAACTATGGCTACACCTTC
cdr3_aa: CASGLHENSNYGYTF

j_call: TRBJ2-3
d_call: NA
v_call: TRBV4-1
clone_size: NA
cdr3_nt: TGCGCCAGCAGCCAAGATGGGGCGGCCACAGATACGCAGTATTTT
cdr3_aa: CASSQDGAATDTQYF

j_call: TRBJ1-5
d_call: NA
v_call: TRBV7-9
clone_size: NA
cdr3_nt: TGTGCCAGCAGTTCCAACAATCAGCCCCAGCATTTT
cdr3_aa: CASSSNNQPQHF

j_call: TRBJ2-1
d_call: NA
v_call: TRBV10-2
clone_size: NA
cdr3_nt: TGCGCCAGCAGTCCCGAACCCCCTAGCGCCTACAATGAGCAGTTCTTC
cdr3_aa: CASSPEPPSAYNEQFF

j_call: TRBJ1-4
d_call: TRBD1
v_call: TRBV29-1
clone_size: NA
cdr3_nt: TGCAGCGTACGGACGACAGGGTTAAATGAAAAACTGTTTTTT
cdr3_aa: CSVRTTGLNEKLFF

j_call: TRBJ1-6
d_call: NA
v_call: TRBV6-5
clone_size: NA
cdr3_nt: TGTGCCAGCAGTTACGGCGGGGAACCCTATAATTCACCCCTCCACTTT
cdr3_aa: CASSYGGEPYNSPLHF

j_call: TRBJ1-1
d_call: NA
v_call: TRBV7-9
clone_size: NA
cdr3_nt: TGTGCCAGCAGCTCCCCAGGGCTCGACACTGAAGCTTTCTTT
cdr3_aa: CASSSPGLDTEAFF

j_call: TRBJ1-4
d_call: TRBD1
v_call: TRBV5-1
clone_size: NA
cdr3_nt: TGCGCCAGCAGCCCCGGGACAGCCGATAATGAAAAACTGTTTTTT
cdr3_aa: CASSPGTADNEKLFF

j_call: TRBJ2-1
d_call: NA
v_call: TRBV27
clone_size: few
cdr3_nt: TGTGCCAGCAGTTTACAGGCAGGGCGATATGAGCAGTTCTTC
cdr3_aa: CASSLQAGRYEQFF

j_call: TRBJ1-3
d_call: NA
v_call: TRBV7-2
clone_size: NA
cdr3_nt: TGTGCCAGCAGCCTCGACAGGAATCGGAACACCATATATTTT
cdr3_aa: CASSLDRNRNTIYF

j_call: TRBJ2-7
d_call: NA
v_call: TRBV5-1
clone_size: NA
cdr3_nt: TGCGCCAGCAGCTCACAGGGGGGGAATAGCTACGAGCAGTACTTC
cdr3_aa: CASSSQGGNSYEQYF

j_call: TRBJ2-3
d_call: TRBD2
v_call: TRBV11-2
clone_size: NA
cdr3_nt: TGTGCCAGCAGCTTCAACGGGGGGGCCGGAGATACGCAGTATTTT
cdr3_aa: CASSFNGGAGDTQYF

j_call: TRBJ1-2
d_call: NA
v_call: TRBV19
clone_size: NA
cdr3_nt: TGTGCCAGTACCCCACCGGGGGGCTGGAGCTATGGCTACACCTTC
cdr3_aa: CASTPPGGWSYGYTF

j_call: TRBJ1-1
d_call: NA
v_call: TRBV10-2
clone_size: NA
cdr3_nt: TGCGCCAGTGGGGGGAATGAAGCTTTCTTT
cdr3_aa: CASGGNEAFF

j_call: TRBJ1-1
d_call: NA
v_call: TRBV12-3/TRBV12-4
clone_size: NA
cdr3_nt: TGTGCCAGCAGTTGGGGGCAGGGGACTGAAGCTTTCTTT
cdr3_aa: CASSWGQGTEAFF

j_call: TRBJ1-2
d_call: TRBD1
v_call: TRBV12-5
clone_size: NA
cdr3_nt: TGTGCTAGTGGCCTGAGAGACAGGGCAGCGGGCTACACCTTC
cdr3_aa: CASGLRDRAAGYTF

j_call: TRBJ2-7
d_call: NA
v_call: TRBV10-3
clone_size: NA
cdr3_nt: TGTGCCATCAGAGAGGGCCCAGGCGAGCAGTACTTC
cdr3_aa: CAIREGPGEQYF

j_call: TRBJ2-3
d_call: NA
v_call: TRBV6-1
clone_size: NA
cdr3_nt: TGTGCCAGCAGTGAACAAGATACGCAGTATTTT
cdr3_aa: CASSEQDTQYF

j_call: TRBJ1-1
d_call: TRBD1
v_call: TRBV29-1
clone_size: NA
cdr3_nt: TGCAGCGTCAGGGGACAGGGTAACACTGAAGCTTTCTTT
cdr3_aa: CSVRGQGNTEAFF

j_call: TRBJ1-2
d_call: NA
v_call: TRBV19
clone_size: NA
cdr3_nt: TGTGCCAGTTCTGTCGGACAGATTAACTATGGCTACACCTTC
cdr3_aa: CASSVGQINYGYTF

j_call: TRBJ1-2
d_call: TRBD1
v_call: TRBV18
clone_size: NA
cdr3_nt: TGTGCCAGCTCACGACAGGGGGTAGGCGGCTACACCTTC
cdr3_aa: CASSRQGVGGYTF

j_call: TRBJ2-4
d_call: NA
v_call: TRBV4-3
clone_size: NA
cdr3_nt: TGCGCCAGCAGCCAAGAAAAGCGGAGGGAAAACATTCAGTACTTC
cdr3_aa: CASSQEKRRENIQYF

j_call: TRBJ1-4
d_call: TRBD1
v_call: TRBV20-1
clone_size: NA
cdr3_nt: TGCAGTGCTAGTAGGACAGGAGAACCTAATGAAAAACTGTTTTTT
cdr3_aa: CSASRTGEPNEKLFF

j_call: TRBJ2-7
d_call: NA
v_call: TRBV10-3
clone_size: NA
cdr3_nt: TGTGCCATCAGTGGGGGGCAGGGCTTCCCCTACGAGCAGTACTTC
cdr3_aa: CAISGGQGFPYEQYF

j_call: TRBJ2-7
d_call: TRBD2
v_call: TRBV28
clone_size: NA
cdr3_nt: TGTGCCAGCAGTCCCTACGGGGAGGGCAGCTTCGAGCAGTACTTC
cdr3_aa: CASSPYGEGSFEQYF

j_call: TRBJ1-1
d_call: NA
v_call: TRBV7-9
clone_size: NA
cdr3_nt: TGTGCCAGCAGCCCCGGGGGGATGAACACTGAAGCTTTCTTT
cdr3_aa: CASSPGGMNTEAFF

j_call: TRBJ2-7
d_call: NA
v_call: TRBV12-3/TRBV12-4
clone_size: NA
cdr3_nt: TGTGCCAGCAGTCGCCAGGGCTACGAGCAGTACTTC
cdr3_aa: CASSRQGYEQYF

j_call: TRBJ1-4
d_call: NA
v_call: TRBV19
clone_size: NA
cdr3_nt: TGTGCCAGTAGTATAGTTCGACACCCAGAAAACCTGTTTTTT
cdr3_aa: CASSIVRHPENLFF

j_call: TRBJ1-2
d_call: NA
v_call: TRBV6-5
clone_size: NA
cdr3_nt: TGTGCCAGCAAACTCACTAACTATGGCTACACCTTC
cdr3_aa: CASKLTNYGYTF

j_call: TRBJ2-6
d_call: NA
v_call: TRBV5-6
clone_size: NA
cdr3_nt: TGTGCCAGCAGCTCGTCAGTTCTCTCTGGGGCCAACGTCCTGACTTTC
cdr3_aa: CASSSSVLSGANVLTF

j_call: TRBJ1-4
d_call: NA
v_call: TRBV7-8
clone_size: NA
cdr3_nt: TGTGCCAGCAGCTTTGAAAGGCAGGGTGGGGGGGAAAAACTGTTTTTT
cdr3_aa: CASSFERQGGGEKLFF

j_call: TRBJ2-7
d_call: TRBD1
v_call: TRBV6-2/TRBV6-3
clone_size: NA
cdr3_nt: TGTGCCAGCAGCTCCCACGGGACAGATCCCTACGAGCAGTACTTC
cdr3_aa: CASSSHGTDPYEQYF

j_call: TRBJ1-5
d_call: NA
v_call: TRBV15
clone_size: NA
cdr3_nt: TGTGCCACCAGCAGAGACAGGTACAATCAGCCCCAGCATTTT
cdr3_aa: CATSRDRYNQPQHF

j_call: TRBJ2-2
d_call: TRBD1
v_call: TRBV9
clone_size: NA
cdr3_nt: TGTGCCAGCAGAGCCGGGACAGACACCGGGGAGCTGTTTTTT
cdr3_aa: CASRAGTDTGELFF

j_call: TRBJ2-5
d_call: TRBD2
v_call: TRBV19
clone_size: NA
cdr3_nt: TGTGCCAGTAGTATAGTCGGGGGGGAAGAGACCCAGTACTTC
cdr3_aa: CASSIVGGEETQYF

j_call: TRBJ2-2
d_call: TRBD2
v_call: TRBV7-2
clone_size: NA
cdr3_nt: TGTGCCAGCAGCTTAAGCGGGATCAACACCGGGGAGCTGTTTTTT
cdr3_aa: CASSLSGINTGELFF

j_call: TRBJ2-7
d_call: NA
v_call: TRBV28
clone_size: NA
cdr3_nt: TGTGCCAGCAGTTTAGGTGGGAGTTTCGCCTACGAGCAGTACTTC
cdr3_aa: CASSLGGSFAYEQYF

j_call: TRBJ2-3
d_call: NA
v_call: TRBV7-2
clone_size: NA
cdr3_nt: TGTGCCAGCAGCTTAGCTAGCGGCACAGATACGCAGTATTTT
cdr3_aa: CASSLASGTDTQYF

j_call: TRBJ1-3
d_call: NA
v_call: TRBV7-3
clone_size: NA
cdr3_nt: TGTGCCAGCAGCGCTTCCGGGGGAAACACCATATATTTT
cdr3_aa: CASSASGGNTIYF

j_call: TRBJ2-3
d_call: TRBD2
v_call: TRBV7-9
clone_size: once
cdr3_nt: TGTGCCAGCAGCTTCCGTCTAGCGGGGGGGCCAGTGGGAGATACGCAGTATTTT
cdr3_aa: CASSFRLAGGPVGDTQYF

j_call: TRBJ1-2
d_call: NA
v_call: TRBV6-5
clone_size: NA
cdr3_nt: TGTGCCAGCAGCCCAGGAGGGCTAATTAACTATGGCTACACCTTC
cdr3_aa: CASSPGGLINYGYTF

j_call: TRBJ2-5
d_call: NA
v_call: TRBV2
clone_size: NA
cdr3_nt: TGTGCCAGCAAATGGTCGGTAGAGACCCAGTACTTC
cdr3_aa: CASKWSVETQYF

j_call: TRBJ2-5
d_call: NA
v_call: TRBV20-1
clone_size: NA
cdr3_nt: TGCAGTGGCAGTCGAGAGACCCAGTACTTC
cdr3_aa: CSGSRETQYF

j_call: TRBJ2-5
d_call: NA
v_call: TRBV27
clone_size: NA
cdr3_nt: TGTGCCAGTGGGCAGCAGCAAGAGACCCAGTACTTC
cdr3_aa: CASGQQQETQYF

j_call: TRBJ1-1
d_call: TRBD1
v_call: TRBV5-1
clone_size: NA
cdr3_nt: TGCGCCAGCAGCTTGGGACAGGGTTACACTGAAGCTTTCTTT
cdr3_aa: CASSLGQGYTEAFF

j_call: TRBJ2-2
d_call: TRBD2
v_call: TRBV10-2
clone_size: NA
cdr3_nt: TGCGCCAGCTGGCGGGGGGCCGGGGACACCGGGGAGCTGTTTTTT
cdr3_aa: CASWRGAGDTGELFF

j_call: TRBJ2-1
d_call: TRBD1
v_call: TRBV27
clone_size: NA
cdr3_nt: TGTGCCAGCATAGGGACAGGGCGGTACAATGAGCAGTTCTTC
cdr3_aa: CASIGTGRYNEQFF

j_call: TRBJ1-5
d_call: TRBD1
v_call: TRBV5-5
clone_size: few
cdr3_nt: TGTGCCAGCAGCCGGACAGGGGAAAGGAATCAGCCCCAGCATTTT
cdr3_aa: CASSRTGERNQPQHF

j_call: TRBJ1-2
d_call: TRBD1
v_call: TRBV5-1
clone_size: NA
cdr3_nt: TGCGCCAGCAGCCCTGAAACCGGACAGGCCGGAGGCTACACCTTC
cdr3_aa: CASSPETGQAGGYTF

j_call: TRBJ1-2
d_call: NA
v_call: TRBV11-2
clone_size: NA
cdr3_nt: TGTGCCAGCAGCTTAGGGAGCCCTAACTATGGCTACACCTTC
cdr3_aa: CASSLGSPNYGYTF

j_call: TRBJ1-2
d_call: TRBD1
v_call: TRBV11-2
clone_size: NA
cdr3_nt: TGTGCCAGCAGCTTCACAGGGGGTTCTGGCTACACCTTC
cdr3_aa: CASSFTGGSGYTF

j_call: TRBJ1-3
d_call: TRBD1
v_call: TRBV13
clone_size: NA
cdr3_nt: TGTGCCAGCAGTTTAATGCAGGGGGCGCGTCTGGGGCCTTCCTCTGGAAACACCATATATTTT
cdr3_aa: CASSLMQGARLGPSSGNTIYF